This TCR beta chain was captured in a study of shared clonotypes between healthy human individuals. The investigators split CD4+ cells into a CD45RA+ naive subset and a CD45RA-negative memory subset. The CDR3 runs 15 residues. Per the germline V gene, CDR1 is SGHRS and CDR2 is YFSETQ. V lost 4 bases, J lost 3 bases, and 16 bases lay in between. The table lists this clone with a count of one. Sequenced by immunoSEQ multiplex PCR; TCRdb stores in-frame clones only, minus some. In the table there are hundreds of thousands of clones, about 96% of which are singletons. Sequencing was carried out using naive CD4+ T cells sorted from blood. The sample's subset: CD45RA+ positively selected. The clonotype originates from a woman aged 30 to 39 in good health. This chain links TRBV5-1 with TRBJ1-1, with D possibly matching TRBD1 (5 bases). The chain's CDR3 is CASSPWGERDTEAFF. The CDR3 region has the DNA TGCGCCAGCAGCCCTTGGGGGGAGCGGGACACTGAAGCTTTCTTT.